The clone carrying this TCR beta chain was detected a few times. Its antigen is still unknown. This sample is part of a study of vaccination and CD4 T cells after COVID-19. Study-wide background: Median time from COVID diagnosis to post-COVID sampling was about 14 weeks (35 to 161).

Specified treatment: approximately 9-day PBMC culture with coronavirus spike peptide pools or control peptides (ViraFEST assay). V was shortened by 0 bases and J by 8 bases, with 14 bases between the two germline ends. The CDR3 consists of 15 residues. Germline V CDR1 and CDR2: DFQATT, SNEGSKA (reference sequence). Sequenced with the Oncomine TCR Beta short-read assay was DNA taken from cultured CD4+ T cells. Using its own MiXCR run on the PCR reads, TCRdb lists one record per CDR3 protein. The sample shows approximately 21,000 distinct CDR3 sequences, over 50% of them seen only once. The clonotype was recovered from a human donor who had recovered from COVID-19. The gene calls are TRBV20-1 and TRBJ1-6; a weak D match, TRBD1 (5 bases). Material: CD4+ T cells from blood, cultured in vitro. This CDR3 is CSARDNDRLYSPLHF. DNA for the CDR3: TGCAGTGCTAGAGATAACGACAGATTATATTCACCCCTCCACTTT.